Described below is a single TCR beta chain sequence and its context. What it binds is unknown. This sample is part of a study of cytomegalovirus exposure and HLA in healthy donors. Across the study: The study placed over 65% of its approximately 430 genotyped donors in the Caucasian-associated ancestry cluster.

It was with 60 Vbeta and 13 Jbeta primers that the PCR ran. Profiled with immunoSEQ multiplex PCR; TCRdb holds only in-frame clones, not every one. The sample shows 120,000 to 150,000 clones, less than 9.5% of them seen only once. Findings and caveats of the study: In presence/absence analyses, roughly uniform sequencing depth across donors was assumed. In an earlier analysis, in approximately 630 donors, most V segments appeared productive either ~90% or ~30% of the time. By a later analysis, the bulk of CMV-associated TCR beta chains appeared HLA-restricted.

This CDR3 spans 16 amino acids. Trimming took 0 bases from V and 5 from J; bases not matched to a gene: 8. Germline V gene lookup returns CDR1 LGHNA and CDR2 YNFKEQ. The TCR was taken from a male donor in good health and CMV-seronegative. This chain links TRBV4-2 with TRBJ2-7; 9 nucleotides align to TRBD1. Sequencing was carried out using PBMCs. CDR3 sequence reads: CASSQDPQGAFDEQYF. The CDR3, as DNA: TGTGCCAGCAGCCAAGATCCACAGGGGGCTTTCGACGAGCAGTACTTC.